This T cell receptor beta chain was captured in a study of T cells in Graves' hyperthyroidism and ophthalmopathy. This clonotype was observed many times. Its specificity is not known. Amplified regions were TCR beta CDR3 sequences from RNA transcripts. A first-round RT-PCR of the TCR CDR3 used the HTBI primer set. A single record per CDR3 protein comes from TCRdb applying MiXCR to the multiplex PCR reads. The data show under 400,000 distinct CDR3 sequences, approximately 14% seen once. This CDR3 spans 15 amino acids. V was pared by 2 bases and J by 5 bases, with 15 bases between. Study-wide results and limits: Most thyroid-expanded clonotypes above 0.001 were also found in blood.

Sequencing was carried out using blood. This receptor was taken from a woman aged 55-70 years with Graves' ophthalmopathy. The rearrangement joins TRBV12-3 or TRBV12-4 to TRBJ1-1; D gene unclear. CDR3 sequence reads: CASSLRRSAGTEAFF. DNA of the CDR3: TGTGCCAGCAGTTTAAGGAGGTCCGCGGGGACTGAAGCTTTCTTT.